A single sample gave rise to the 15 T cell receptor beta chains below, sequenced in a study of cytomegalovirus exposure and HLA in healthy donors. The PCR was carried out with 60 Vbeta primers and 13 Jbeta primers. The protocol was immunoSEQ multiplex PCR, while the TCRdb copy is restricted to in-frame clones and leaves out a portion. Of roughly 100,000 clones detected, about 15% appear once; the ten largest clones hold approximately 0.8%. The sample consisted of PBMCs. The receptors shown here come from a female donor in good health and CMV-seronegative.

This clone was counted between two and nine times. The rearrangement uses TRBV2 and TRBJ2-7; possibly TRBD1 for D (5 bases). Germline V gene data show CDR1 as SNHLY and CDR2 as FYNNEI. CDR3 size: 14 residues. Between the trimmed V and J ends, which lost 7 bases and 6 bases, there was a span of 19 bases. The CDR3 region is CASNRINAMGEQYF. The CDR3 nucleotides read TGTGCCAGCAACAGGATAAATGCTATGGGCGAGCAGTACTTC.

The sample holds a few counts of this clone. Within the sample, other DNA sequences also encode this same CDR3. The chain uses TRBV19 and TRBJ2-3; TRBD2 agrees at 8 bases. The CDR3 spans 15 residues. Losses at the gene ends were 4 bases for V and 6 bases for J; bases not matched to a gene: 9. Germline V CDR1 and CDR2: LNHDA, SQIVND (reference sequence). CDR3 residues: CASSSSVGTRDTQYF. CDR3 DNA: TGTGCCAGTAGTAGCTCCGTTGGGACTAGGGATACGCAGTATTTT.

This clone was seen a few times. The gene calls are TRBV9 and TRBJ1-3, with 8 bases aligning to TRBD1. Per the germline V gene, CDR1 is SGDLS and CDR2 is YYNGEE. The CDR3 has 17 residues. V was pared by 0 bases and J by 4 bases, with 9 bases of the junction left unmatched. The CDR3 loop reads CASSVEPRTGPGNTIYF. The CDR3, as DNA: TGTGCCAGCAGCGTAGAGCCCCGGACAGGGCCCGGAAACACCATATATTTT.

This clone was picked up a small number of times. The rearrangement uses TRBV4-3 and TRBJ1-6; possibly TRBD1 for D (6 bases). The germline CDR1 and CDR2 sequences are LGHNA and YSLEER. Trimming shortened V by 1 base and J by 9 bases, and 13 bases separated the two germline ends. The length of the CDR3 is 15 residues. CDR3 sequence reads: CASSQGQGRTSPLHF. The CDR3 coding sequence is TGCGCCAGCAGCCAAGGGCAGGGGCGAACTTCACCCCTCCACTTT.

This clone was seen a handful of times. The V gene is TRBV5-1, the J gene TRBJ2-7, with 7 nucleotides matching TRBD2. This CDR3 contains 15 residues. V lost 3 bases, J lost 1 base, and 7 bases stayed unmatched. CDR1 is SGHRS and CDR2 is YFSETQ in the germline V gene. The CDR3 DNA reads TGCGCCAGCAGCTGGGCGGGGAGGGGATCCTACGAGCAGTACTTC. This translates into CASSWAGRGSYEQYF. Looking up the rest from reference TRBV5-1 and TRBJ2-7 gives the full variable domain: KAGVTQTPRYLIKTRGQQVTLSCSPISGHRSVSWYQQTPGQGLQFLFEYFSETQRNKGNFPGRFSGRQFSNSRSEMNVSTLELGDSALYLCASSWAGRGSYEQYFGPGTRLTVT.

This chain connects TRBV4-1 to TRBJ2-7, with 7 bases fitting TRBD1. The CDR3 length is 14 residues. J gave up 0 bases and V 6 bases, and 5 bases lay outside the gene matches. Per the germline V gene, CDR1 is MGHRA and CDR2 is YSYEKL. For the CDR3, the DNA is TGCGCCAGCAGTCAGACAGGGAACTCCTACGAGCAGTACTTC. Translation: CASSQTGNSYEQYF.

The chain recombines TRBV7-6 with TRBJ2-5; D perhaps matches TRBD1 (5 bases). V lost 5 bases and J 5 bases, leaving 6 bases between the germline ends. This CDR3 spans 11 amino acids. CDR1 and CDR2 (germline): SGHVS, FNYEAQ. CDR3 protein: CASSKGETQYF. CDR3 DNA: TGTGCCAGCAGCAAGGGGGAGACCCAGTACTTC.

This sequence joins TRBV18 and TRBJ1-5, with D hard to call. Germline CDR1 reads KGHSH; CDR2 reads LQKENI. The CDR3 runs 17 residues. Trimming stripped 3 bases from V and 0 bases from J, with 15 bases between. The CDR3 loop reads CASSPASGLYSNQPQHF. CDR3 bases: TGTGCCAGCTCACCGGCTTCGGGTCTCTATAGCAATCAGCCCCAGCATTTT. The variable domain in full, with the rest retrieved from reference TRBV18 and TRBJ1-5, is NAGVMQNPRHLVRRRGQEARLRCSPMKGHSHVYWYRQLPEEGLKFMVYLQKENIIDESGMPKERFSAEFPKEGPSILRIQQVVRGDSAAYFCASSPASGLYSNQPQHFGDGTRLSIL.

In its sample, this clone was seen a few times. This chain connects TRBV6-5 to TRBJ2-3; the match to TRBD2 covers 9 bases. This CDR3 comprises 16 residues. The V and J ends lost 0 bases and 6 bases, in that order; junction bases with no gene match: 7. CDR1 is MNHEY, CDR2 SVGAGI, per germline. The CDR3 sequence: CASSYSLAGAGDTQYF. The CDR3, as DNA: TGTGCCAGCAGTTACTCGTTAGCGGGGGCTGGGGATACGCAGTATTTT.

This clone has a handful of counts. This chain links TRBV6-6 with TRBJ2-1; 9 nucleotides agree with TRBD2. CDR1 is MNHNY and CDR2 is SVGAGI in the germline V gene (reference sequence). Trimming cost V 2 bases and J 8 bases; bases outside gene matches: 7. The CDR3 runs to 15 residues. The CDR3 DNA reads TGTGCCAGCAGTTACGCGGGAGGGGGTCTTGATGAGCAGTTCTTC. It yields the protein CASSYAGGGLDEQFF.

This clone was found a few times. The chain carries TRBV6-5 and TRBJ2-5; TRBD1 agrees at 7 bases. Trimming removed 7 bases from V and 2 bases from J; junction bases left unmatched: 7. The V gene's germline CDR1 is MNHEY and CDR2 SVGAGI. The CDR3 has 14 amino acids. In DNA form, the CDR3 reads TGTGCCAGCACCCGCCTGGGACAGCAAGAGACCCAGTACTTC. This encodes CASTRLGQQETQYF.

This sequence joins TRBV7-2 and TRBJ2-5; D is unclear. The V gene lost 4 bases and the J gene lost 0 bases, with 9 bases spanning the gap. The CDR3 contains 14 residues. Germline V gives CDR1 SGHTA, CDR2 FQGNSA. CDR3 nucleotides: TGTGCCAGCAGCTCCAGGATCTACCAAGAGACCCAGTACTTC. Its protein product is CASSSRIYQETQYF.

The chain recombines TRBV7-6 with TRBJ2-1; TRBD2 aligns across 10 bases. Germline V gene sequence: CDR1 SGHVS, CDR2 FNYEAQ. The V and J ends lost 4 bases and 5 bases, in that order; junction bases with no gene match: 8. The CDR3 runs to 16 residues. Written as DNA, the CDR3 is TGTGCCAGCAGCTCACGTAGCGGGGGGCCAGACAATGAGCAGTTCTTC. It codes for CASSSRSGGPDNEQFF.

The chain recombines TRBV25-1 with TRBJ1-1, with unresolved D. Germline CDR1 reads MGHDK; CDR2 reads SYGVNS. The CDR3 loop spans 14 amino acids. V was pared by 1 base and J by 3 bases, with 9 bases between. Here the CDR3 reads CASSESRQDTEAFF. CDR3 sequence (DNA): TGTGCCAGCAGTGAATCCCGGCAGGACACTGAAGCTTTCTTT.

The chain links TRBV7-8 to TRBJ2-4; 12 positions agree with TRBD2. V dropped 5 bases and J dropped 7; count of bases not matched to a gene: 9. The germline gives CDR1 SGHVS, CDR2 FQNEAQ. The CDR3 sequence is 16 residues long. CDR3 sequence reads: CASSLGLAGLGNIQYF. The CDR3 nucleotides read TGTGCCAGCAGCCTCGGACTAGCGGGATTAGGGAACATTCAGTACTTC.